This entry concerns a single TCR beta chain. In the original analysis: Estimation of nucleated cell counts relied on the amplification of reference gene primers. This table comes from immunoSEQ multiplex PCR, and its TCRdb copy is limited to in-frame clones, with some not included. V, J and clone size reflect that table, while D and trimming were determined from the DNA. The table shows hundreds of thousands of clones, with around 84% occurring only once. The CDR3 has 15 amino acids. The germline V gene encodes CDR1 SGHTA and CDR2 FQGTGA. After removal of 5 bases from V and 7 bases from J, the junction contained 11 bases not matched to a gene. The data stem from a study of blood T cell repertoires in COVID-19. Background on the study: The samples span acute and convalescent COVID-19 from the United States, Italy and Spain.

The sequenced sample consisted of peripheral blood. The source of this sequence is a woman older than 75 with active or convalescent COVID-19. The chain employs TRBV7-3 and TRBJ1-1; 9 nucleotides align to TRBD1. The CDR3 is CASSPGGTGSLEAFF. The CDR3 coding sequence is TGTGCCAGCAGCCCAGGGGGGACAGGGAGCCTTGAAGCTTTCTTT.